The 30 T cell receptor beta chains below all came from one sample that was sequenced in a study of technical replicates of blood from a few donors. Profiled with immunoSEQ multiplex PCR; TCRdb holds only in-frame clones, not every one. The top ten clones hold about 4.8% of a sample with under 75,000 clones, 70% to 90% of them seen once. The sample consisted of PBMCs. All receptors derive from a human donor in good health. Some clones in this sample may be carry-over from other donors' samples.

The rearrangement links TRBV15 to TRBJ2-7; 9 nucleotides match TRBD2. This CDR3 is 15 amino acids long. Losses at the gene ends were 5 bases for V and 5 bases for J; bases not matched to a gene: 10. Per germline, CDR1 LNHNV and CDR2 YYDKDF (reference sequence). Written as DNA, the CDR3 is TGTGCCACCAGCGCCCAAGGCGGGAGGGGCCACGAGCAGTACTTC. It codes for CATSAQGGRGHEQYF.

The J gene is TRBJ2-5, the V gene TRBV9; 10 nucleotides line up with TRBD2. V was pared by 7 bases and J by 5 bases, with 8 bases of the junction left unmatched. CDR1 is SGDLS, CDR2 YYNGEE, per germline. The CDR3 covers 14 residues. The CDR3 coding sequence is TGTGCCAGCGGGGTTAGCGGGGGGCATGAGACCCAGTACTTC. Protein product: CASGVSGGHETQYF.

The chain employs TRBV5-1 and TRBJ1-4; D may be TRBD1 (5 bases). V was trimmed by 1 base and J by 0 bases, leaving 7 bases between them. The CDR3 covers 15 residues. The germline V gene has CDR1 SGHRS and CDR2 YFSETQ. This CDR3 reads CASSLPGATNEKLFF. CDR3 coding DNA: TGCGCCAGCAGCTTGCCGGGGGCAACTAATGAAAAACTGTTTTTT.

This clone was counted a few times. The genes are TRBV6-5 and TRBJ2-7; TRBD2 aligns across 10 bases. The CDR3 runs 14 residues. Germline CDR1 reads MNHEY; CDR2 reads SVGAGI. V shed 5 bases and J 3 bases; nucleotides not matched to a gene: 4. CDR3 bases: TGTGCCAGCAGTGCTAGCGGGAGAAACTACGAGCAGTACTTC. Protein product: CASSASGRNYEQYF.

V and J are TRBV4-3 and TRBJ2-3; no clear D. The CDR3 totals 17 residues. CDR1 and CDR2 from the germline V gene are LGHNA and YSLEER. Between the trimmed V and J ends, which lost 0 bases and 4 bases, there was a span of 17 bases. The CDR3 loop is CASSQDSAVHGPDTQYF. The CDR3 DNA follows: TGCGCCAGCAGCCAAGATTCGGCGGTTCATGGCCCAGATACGCAGTATTTT.

The rearrangement joins TRBV4-3 to TRBJ2-7, with 15 positions matching TRBD2. The germline V gene encodes CDR1 LGHNA and CDR2 YSLEER. The CDR3 extends over 18 amino acids. V shed 4 bases, J shed 2 bases, and the junction held 9 bases outside the gene matches. DNA of the CDR3: TGCGCCAGCAGCCGCGACGGGACTAGCGGGGGGACCACCTACGAGCAGTACTTC. This translates into CASSRDGTSGGTTYEQYF.

The chain joins TRBV25-1 to TRBJ2-5, with 9 nucleotides matching TRBD2. Germline V gene data show CDR1 as MGHDK and CDR2 as SYGVNS. The CDR3 has 15 amino acids. With 7 bases clipped from V and 5 bases from J, the junction kept 11 bases outside the gene matches. The CDR3 here is CASTASGARSETQYF. The CDR3 coding sequence is TGTGCCAGCACGGCTAGCGGGGCCCGATCGGAGACCCAGTACTTC.

This chain uses TRBV15 with TRBJ2-7, with 7 bases identical to TRBD1. Per the germline V gene, CDR1 is LNHNV and CDR2 is YYDKDF (reference sequence). This CDR3 contains 17 residues. Losses at the gene ends were 6 bases for V and 6 bases for J; bases not matched to a gene: 20. The CDR3 sequence: CATRNTAGTDLGGEQYF. CDR3 in DNA: TGTGCCACCAGAAACACCGCCGGGACAGACCTAGGTGGCGAGCAGTACTTC.

The CDR3 loop is CASGLVGQGEQYF. The CDR3 nucleotides are TGTGCTAGTGGTTTGGTTGGCCAGGGAGAGCAGTACTTC. This sequence joins TRBV12-5 and TRBJ2-7; TRBD1 is a possible D gene (5 bases). With 0 bases removed from V and 7 bases from J, the gap between germline ends came to 10 bases. The germline CDR1 and CDR2 sequences are LGHNT and FRNRAP. This CDR3 contains 13 residues.

The chain is built from TRBV7-9 and TRBJ2-1, with D possibly being TRBD2 (6 bases). This CDR3 has 13 amino acids. The germline V and J ends were trimmed by 1 base and 6 bases, with 7 bases remaining between them. Germline CDR1 SEHNR, CDR2 FQNEAQ (reference sequence). This chain's CDR3 is CASSLGGTNEQFF. The CDR3 nucleotides are TGTGCCAGCAGCTTAGGCGGGACCAATGAGCAGTTCTTC.

The V call is TRBV5-4, the J call TRBJ2-7, with TRBD1 matching 7 bases. Germline CDR1 reads SGHNT; CDR2 reads YYREEE (reference sequence). The J segment lost 3 bases and the V segment lost 3 bases, leaving 12 bases of the junction unmatched. CDR3 length: 16 amino acids. The chain's CDR3 is CASSSSRDRKVYEQYF. In DNA, the CDR3 is TGTGCCAGCAGCTCGTCCCGGGACAGAAAGGTCTACGAGCAGTACTTC.

The rearrangement joins TRBV14 to TRBJ2-5; TRBD1 might be the D (6 bases). The V gene lost 4 bases and the J gene lost 7 bases, with 16 bases spanning the gap. This CDR3 has 14 residues. Germline lookup yields CDR1 SGHDN and CDR2 FVKESK. CDR3 sequence reads: CASSPGRGLGTQYF. The CDR3 DNA sequence: TGTGCCAGCAGCCCCGGCAGGGGCCTCGGGACCCAGTACTTC.

This clone was counted ten times or more. The chain recombines TRBV7-9 with TRBJ2-2; possible D gene TRBD1, 6 bases. This CDR3 has 16 amino acids. Germline V gives CDR1 SEHNR, CDR2 FQNEAQ (reference sequence). Trimming cost V 10 bases and J 6 bases, with 24 bases left between them. DNA for the CDR3: TGTGCCACCTGGGGTCTCAGGGGAAAAAGTCCCGGGGAGCTGTTTTTT. Protein sequence: CATWGLRGKSPGELFF.

J is TRBJ2-1 and V is TRBV5-1; 12 nucleotides align to TRBD1. Germline V gene lookup returns CDR1 SGHRS and CDR2 YFSETQ. The CDR3 has 18 amino acids. Trimming at V came to 0 bases and at J to 9 bases, leaving 13 bases not matched to a gene. The CDR3 is CASSLGIFRDRGQVEQFF. CDR3 nucleotide sequence: TGCGCCAGCAGCTTGGGGATATTCCGGGACAGGGGGCAAGTTGAGCAGTTCTTC.

The chain links TRBV11-2 to TRBJ1-3; TRBD1 might be the D (5 bases). The germline CDR1 and CDR2 sequences are SGHAT and FQNNGV. V was cut by 1 base and J by 2 bases, with 9 bases left in between. The CDR3 is made up of 15 amino acids. The CDR3 loop reads CASSLGGQTGNTIYF. The CDR3 coding sequence is TGTGCCAGCAGCTTAGGAGGACAAACTGGAAACACCATATATTTT.

This clone has only one observation. The chain has TRBV25-1 and TRBJ2-1; D gene ambiguous. V lost 3 bases and J 5 bases, leaving 14 bases between the germline ends. CDR1 and CDR2 from the germline V gene are MGHDK and SYGVNS. This CDR3 has 15 residues. The CDR3 here is CASSDLGSRNNEQFF. DNA of the CDR3: TGTGCCAGCAGTGATCTGGGCTCAAGGAACAATGAGCAGTTCTTC. The entire variable domain, with the rest obtained from reference TRBV25-1 and TRBJ2-1, is as follows: EADIYQTPRYLVIGTGKKITLECSQTMGHDKMYWYQQDPGMELHLIHYSYGVNSTEKGDLSSESTVSRIRTEHFPLTLESARPSHTSQYLCASSDLGSRNNEQFFGPGTRLTVL.

This chain connects TRBV6-1 to TRBJ2-1, with 7 bases lining up with TRBD1. V trimming: 7 bases; J trimming: 12 bases; junction bases outside the gene matches: 9. In germline, CDR1 is MNHNS, CDR2 SASEGT. The CDR3 totals 12 residues. The CDR3 region has the DNA TGTGCCAGCAAGACAGGGAGTAAGGGGCAGTTCTTC. It encodes CASKTGSKGQFF.

The chain carries TRBV18 and TRBJ2-7, with 9 bases that match TRBD2. V shed 3 bases, J shed 5 bases, and the junction held 8 bases outside the gene matches. Germline-derived CDR1 and CDR2 are KGHSH and LQKENI. This CDR3 region has 15 residues. DNA of the CDR3: TGTGCCAGCTCACCCAACGCGGGAGGGGTGGACGAGCAGTACTTC. Amino acids: CASSPNAGGVDEQYF. The full variable domain, with the rest looked up from reference TRBV18 and TRBJ2-7, is NAGVMQNPRHLVRRRGQEARLRCSPMKGHSHVYWYRQLPEEGLKFMVYLQKENIIDESGMPKERFSAEFPKEGPSILRIQQVVRGDSAAYFCASSPNAGGVDEQYFGPGTRLTVT.

The gene calls are TRBV25-1 and TRBJ2-1, with TRBD1 matching over 11 bases. The CDR3 extends over 14 amino acids. The V gene's germline CDR1 is MGHDK and CDR2 SYGVNS. With 9 bases clipped from V and 4 bases from J, the junction kept 5 bases outside the gene matches. The CDR3 nucleotides are TGTGCCAGTAGGGACAGGGGGAGATACAATGAGCAGTTCTTC. This translates into CASRDRGRYNEQFF.

On this clone itself: A read error is the likely source, as a far larger clone sits one nucleotide away. The chain employs TRBV4-1 and TRBJ2-7, with 11 bases lining up with TRBD2. The CDR3 runs 15 residues. After removal of 0 bases from V and 4 bases from J, the junction contained 2 bases not matched to a gene. Germline V CDR1 and CDR2: MGHRA, YSYEKL. The CDR3 DNA follows: TGCGCCAGCAGCCAAGATACTAGCGGGAGTTACGAGCAGTACTTC. It codes for CASSQDTSGSYEQYF.

This chain links TRBV30 with TRBJ1-3; perhaps TRBD1 as D (6 bases). Trimming stripped 5 bases from V and 0 bases from J, with 11 bases between. Germline V lookup: CDR1 GTSNPN, CDR2 SVGIG (reference sequence). This CDR3 region has 14 residues. CDR3 amino acids: CAWVTGSSGNTIYF. Written as DNA, the CDR3 is TGTGCCTGGGTCACAGGGTCCTCTGGAAACACCATATATTTT. The entire variable domain, with the rest obtained from reference TRBV30 and TRBJ1-3, is as follows: SQTIHQWPATLVQPVGSPLSLECTVEGTSNPNLYWYRQAAGRGLQLLFYSVGIGQISSEVPQNLSASRPQDRQFILSSKKLLLSDSGFYLCAWVTGSSGNTIYFGEGSWLTVV.

V and J are TRBV2 and TRBJ2-7; possible D gene TRBD1, 5 bases. CDR3 length: 14 residues. Deletions cut 2 bases from V and 2 bases from J, with 10 bases between. Per the germline V gene, CDR1 is SNHLY and CDR2 is FYNNEI. This CDR3 reads CASSEYLGPYEQYF. In nucleotides, the CDR3 is TGTGCCAGCAGTGAATATCTGGGGCCCTACGAGCAGTACTTC.

This chain connects TRBV4-3 to TRBJ2-5; no clear D. The CDR3 totals 14 residues. Trimming took off 0 bases at V and 0 bases at J, with 5 bases between the two ends. CDR1 and CDR2 (germline): LGHNA, YSLEER. In DNA form, the CDR3 reads TGCGCCAGCAGCCAAGACAGGAACCAAGAGACCCAGTACTTC. Translated: CASSQDRNQETQYF.

The chain employs TRBV18 and TRBJ1-4; D remains ambiguous. This CDR3 has 15 amino acids. The germline gives CDR1 KGHSH, CDR2 LQKENI. V was cut by 3 bases and J by 0 bases, with 8 bases left in between. The CDR3 nucleotides read TGTGCCAGCTCACCCGGAGAATCAACTAATGAAAAACTGTTTTTT. As protein: CASSPGESTNEKLFF.

The rearrangement uses TRBV5-5 and TRBJ2-5; maybe TRBD1 (5 bases). Deletions cut 1 base from V and 1 base from J, with 11 bases between. The CDR3 totals 15 residues. The V gene's germline CDR1 is SGHKS and CDR2 YYEKEE (reference sequence). As DNA, the CDR3 is TGTGCCAGCAGCTTGTTACTTAGGGGCCAAGAGACCCAGTACTTC. Its translation is CASSLLLRGQETQYF.

This clone was picked up one time. V usage is TRBV4-3 and J usage is TRBJ2-3; 8 bases map to TRBD2. Germline loops: CDR1 LGHNA, CDR2 YSLEER. The trim removed 1 base at V and 3 bases at J, leaving 6 bases unmatched. The CDR3 runs 16 residues. The CDR3 DNA reads TGCGCCAGCAGCCAAGGCTGGGGACTAGTAACAGATACGCAGTATTTT. It yields the protein CASSQGWGLVTDTQYF.

J is TRBJ2-5 and V is TRBV4-3; 14 bases are a match to TRBD2. The CDR3 is 16 amino acids. The V gene's germline CDR1 is LGHNA and CDR2 YSLEER. J was trimmed by 4 bases and V by 3 bases; bases with no gene match: 4. The CDR3 sequence is CASSHSGTSGRETQYF. The DNA for the CDR3 is TGCGCCAGCAGCCACTCCGGGACTAGCGGGAGAGAGACCCAGTACTTC.

The rearrangement links TRBV5-1 to TRBJ1-1; D not certain. V shed 4 bases and J shed 0 bases, with 16 bases lying between them. The CDR3 is 16 amino acids. Germline V gene lookup returns CDR1 SGHRS and CDR2 YFSETQ. CDR3 amino acids: CASSASGYGMNTEAFF. In DNA, the CDR3 is TGCGCCAGCAGCGCATCTGGTTACGGGATGAACACTGAAGCTTTCTTT.

The chain combines TRBV5-1 with TRBJ2-1, with 7 bases lining up with TRBD2. The ends lost 2 bases at V and 7 bases at J; junction bases unmatched: 6. The CDR3 spans 14 residues. CDR1 SGHRS and CDR2 YFSETQ come from the germline V gene. The CDR3 DNA follows: TGCGCCAGCAGCTTCGGGCGGGAGAGGAATGAGCAGTTCTTC. It translates to CASSFGRERNEQFF.

V usage is TRBV7-2 and J usage is TRBJ2-1, with a possible D match to TRBD2 (5 bases). CDR3 length: 12 residues. Germline values: CDR1 SGHTA, CDR2 FQGNSA. Trimming took 4 bases from V and 9 from J, leaving 10 bases between them. CDR3 sequence: CASSSGGGEQFF. The CDR3 DNA reads TGTGCCAGCAGCTCAGGAGGAGGTGAGCAGTTCTTC.